What follows is one T cell receptor beta chain and its context. Only a few counts were recorded for this clone. The input lacks base qualities; no much larger clone sits a single base away. This entry comes from a study of T cell repertoires in chronic hepatitis B (dated by TCRdb to the late 2010s). The protocol used for the library was the immunoSEQ multiplex PCR assay. TCRdb took this table from immuneACCESS and kept in-frame rearrangements with V and J called. Such tables lack part of the clones; where checked against another copy, unresolved V genes explain under half of the gap, and the rest is unexplained. The table for this sample lists around 70 clones. The germline V gene specifies MNHNS as CDR1 and SASEGT as CDR2. Taken from cysteine to phenylalanine, the CDR3 has 15 residues. Only the CDR3 DNA stays, 45 bases, in frame from base 1. V ends up 2 bases short and J 3 bases short, with an unmatched junction base count of 1.

The chain joins TRBV6-1 to TRBJ2-1; TRBD2 agrees with 10 junctional bases. Sequencing was performed on HBV core (core195) epitope-specific CD8+ T cells from PBMCs. The receptor was isolated from a human donor with chronic hepatitis B virus infection. CDR3 loop: CASSELAGDYNEQFF. The sequenced DNA: TGTGCCAGCAGTGAACTAGCGGGAGACTACAATGAGCAGTTCTTC.